Following are 27 T cell receptor beta chains from one sample sequenced in a study of blood T cell repertoires in COVID-19. TCRdb keeps only in-frame clones here, not all; method: immunoSEQ multiplex PCR. The table has approximately 110,000 clones, 85% to 90% seen once. Sequenced sample: peripheral blood. The source of these receptors is a woman between 50 and 59 years old with acute or convalescent COVID-19.

This chain connects TRBV28 to TRBJ1-3; perhaps TRBD1 as D (5 bases). Deletions cut 7 bases from V and 3 bases from J, with 10 bases between. Germline V lookup: CDR1 MDHEN, CDR2 SYDVKM. The CDR3 sequence is 13 residues long. CDR3 sequence reads: CASNTGGGNTIYF. CDR3 sequence (DNA): TGTGCCAGCAACACCGGGGGTGGAAACACCATATATTTT.

The rearrangement uses TRBV12-3 or TRBV12-4 and TRBJ1-2, with 9 bases matching TRBD1. The CDR3 runs to 13 residues. Unmatched junction bases numbered 6, after V lost 7 bases and J lost 6 bases. This CDR3 is CASTGQGRDGYTF. The CDR3 region has the DNA TGTGCCAGCACGGGACAGGGACGGGATGGCTACACCTTC.

This clone was observed once. CDR3 sequence: CASSTGKQETQYF. The CDR3 DNA reads as TGTGCCAGCAGTACAGGGAAACAAGAGACCCAGTACTTC. This sequence joins TRBV7-9 and TRBJ2-5, with D possibly matching TRBD1 (6 bases). Germline V gene sequence: CDR1 SEHNR, CDR2 FQNEAQ (reference sequence). The CDR3 covers 13 residues. The V and J ends lost 6 bases and 2 bases respectively, with 10 bases between them.

This rearrangement joins TRBV2 to TRBJ2-5; 11 bases fit TRBD2. The CDR3 has 15 amino acids. CDR1 and CDR2 from the germline V gene are SNHLY and FYNNEI. V was pared by 6 bases and J by 2 bases, with 5 bases of the junction left unmatched. CDR3 residues: CASRKLAGVQETQYF. The CDR3 DNA follows: TGTGCCAGCAGAAAACTAGCGGGGGTGCAAGAGACCCAGTACTTC.

V usage is TRBV4-3 and J usage is TRBJ2-1; possibly TRBD1 for D (5 bases). Germline V gene lookup returns CDR1 LGHNA and CDR2 YSLEER. CDR3 length: 17 residues. Trimming took 0 bases from V and 4 from J, leaving 16 bases between them. In DNA, the CDR3 is TGCGCCAGCAGCCAAGATCTGACGCAGGGTCATTACAATGAGCAGTTCTTC. Translation: CASSQDLTQGHYNEQFF.

V is TRBV2 and J is TRBJ2-7; 7 bases are a match to TRBD2. Germline CDR1 SNHLY, CDR2 FYNNEI. The CDR3 length is 14 residues. With V trimmed by 6 bases and J by 0 bases, 5 bases remained unmatched. CDR3 nucleotide sequence: TGTGCCAGCAGACCTCTAGCGGCCTCCTACGAGCAGTACTTC. The encoded protein is CASRPLAASYEQYF. Full variable domain (remainder filled in from reference TRBV2 and TRBJ2-7): EPEVTQTPSHQVTQMGQEVILRCVPISNHLYFYWYRQILGQKVEFLVSFYNNEISEKSEIFDDQFSVERPDGSNFTLKIRSTKLEDSAMYFCASRPLAASYEQYFGPGTRLTVT.

The V and J genes are TRBV9 and TRBJ2-7, with 8 bases aligning to TRBD1. With 2 bases clipped from V and 7 bases from J, the junction kept 11 bases outside the gene matches. CDR3 length: 15 residues. CDR1 is SGDLS and CDR2 is YYNGEE in the germline V gene. CDR3 bases: TGTGCCAGCAGCGTTCTGGCGACAGGGGCGGGTGAGCAGTACTTC. Protein: CASSVLATGAGEQYF.

This chain connects TRBV27 to TRBJ2-7, with 10 bases lining up with TRBD2. The CDR3 totals 14 residues. V lost 6 bases, J lost 5 bases, and 7 bases stayed unmatched. Germline V CDR1 and CDR2: MNHEY, SMNVEV (reference sequence). CDR3 bases: TGTGCCAGCAGCCAAAGGACTAGCGGCAACGAGCAGTACTTC. This encodes CASSQRTSGNEQYF.

The rearrangement joins TRBV7-2 to TRBJ1-4; D may be TRBD1 (5 bases). Germline V gene sequence: CDR1 SGHTA, CDR2 FQGNSA. The CDR3 has 15 amino acids. The V end lost 4 bases, the J end lost 3 bases, and 12 bases lay between the germline ends. The CDR3 DNA reads as TGTGCCAGCAGCTCCGGGGCGGGAGCTAATGAAAAACTGTTTTTT. As protein: CASSSGAGANEKLFF.

V is TRBV5-1 and J is TRBJ2-2; possibly TRBD1 for D (6 bases). This CDR3 is built from 16 residues. Germline values: CDR1 SGHRS, CDR2 YFSETQ. Trimming shortened V by 4 bases and J by 0 bases, and 13 bases separated the two germline ends. The CDR3 region is CASSRRGSANTGELFF. The CDR3 coding sequence is TGCGCCAGCAGCCGAAGGGGGTCGGCGAACACCGGGGAGCTGTTTTTT.

This clone occurred once. The chain uses TRBV27 and TRBJ2-1, with D possibly TRBD1 on 7 matching bases. CDR3 size: 16 residues. CDR1 is MNHEY and CDR2 is SMNVEV in the germline V gene (reference sequence). Trimming removed 6 bases at V and 3 bases at J, with 18 bases between. This CDR3 reads CASSRDNRGGYNEQFF. The CDR3 DNA reads as TGTGCCAGCAGCCGGGATAACAGGGGAGGCTACAATGAGCAGTTCTTC.

The CDR3 spells CASSLVGRENEQFF. The CDR3 region has the DNA TGTGCCAGCAGCTTAGTCGGGAGAGAAAATGAGCAGTTCTTC. This chain connects TRBV7-2 to TRBJ2-1, with D possibly TRBD2 on 6 matching bases. Germline V gene sequence: CDR1 SGHTA, CDR2 FQGNSA. Trimming took 1 base from V and 7 from J, leaving 11 bases between them. CDR3 length: 14 amino acids.

The chain employs TRBV24-1 and TRBJ2-5; the D gene is possibly TRBD2 (6 bases). Trimming pared 3 bases from V and 0 bases from J, leaving 7 bases between. The CDR3 runs 14 residues. Germline assignment: CDR1 KGHDR and CDR2 SFDVKD. CDR3 DNA sequence: TGTGCCACCAGTGATAGGGACTACCAAGAGACCCAGTACTTC. Protein sequence: CATSDRDYQETQYF.

The J gene is TRBJ2-7, the V gene TRBV7-2; the match to TRBD2 covers 7 bases. The ends lost 5 bases at V and 2 bases at J; junction bases unmatched: 6. Germline CDR1 reads SGHTA; CDR2 reads FQGNSA. The CDR3 sequence is 14 residues long. For the CDR3, the DNA is TGTGCCAGCAGCGGGGGGGGACTCCCCTACGAGCAGTACTTC. This encodes CASSGGGLPYEQYF.

The rearrangement links TRBV3-1 (or the pseudogene TRBV3-2) to TRBJ1-5, with TRBD1 matching over 9 bases. CDR1 and CDR2 from the germline V gene are LGHDT and YNNKEL (reference sequence). The ends lost 3 bases at V and 6 bases at J; junction bases unmatched: 6. This CDR3 is built from 15 residues. This CDR3 reads CASSQFGQGPQPQHF. The CDR3, as DNA: TGTGCCAGCAGCCAGTTCGGACAGGGGCCTCAGCCCCAGCATTTT.

V and J are TRBV4-1 and TRBJ2-3, with no clear D. This CDR3 spans 13 amino acids. Germline V lookup: CDR1 MGHRA, CDR2 YSYEKL. The V end lost 2 bases, the J end lost 2 bases, and 5 bases lay between the germline ends. The CDR3 region is CASSQLLTDTQYF. CDR3 DNA: TGCGCCAGCAGCCAACTACTCACAGATACGCAGTATTTT.

The chain employs TRBV19 and TRBJ1-1; 7 nucleotides match TRBD1. This CDR3 is 14 amino acids long. Germline loops: CDR1 LNHDA, CDR2 SQIVND (reference sequence). V dropped 5 bases and J dropped 3; count of bases not matched to a gene: 6. This CDR3 reads CASSHATGDTEAFF. The CDR3 DNA sequence: TGTGCCAGTAGTCATGCTACAGGGGACACTGAAGCTTTCTTT.

The chain uses TRBV30 and TRBJ1-6; the D gene is possibly TRBD1 (5 bases). The V end lost 4 bases, the J end lost 7 bases, and 17 bases lay between the germline ends. CDR3 length: 15 amino acids. Per germline, CDR1 GTSNPN and CDR2 SVGIG (reference sequence). This CDR3 is CAWNRGQGLNSPLHF. CDR3 bases: TGTGCCTGGAATAGGGGTCAGGGCTTGAATTCACCCCTCCACTTT.

V gene TRBV5-6 combines with J gene TRBJ2-7; D uncertain. Germline CDR1 SGHDT, CDR2 YYEEEE. The CDR3 runs to 13 residues. Trimming took off 3 bases at V and 2 bases at J, with 9 bases between the two ends. CDR3 amino acids: CASSSYGAYEQYF. CDR3 nucleotides: TGTGCCAGCAGCTCCTACGGAGCCTACGAGCAGTACTTC. The variable domain in full, with the rest retrieved from reference TRBV5-6 and TRBJ2-7, is DAGVTQSPTHLIKTRGQQVTLRCSPKSGHDTVSWYQQALGQGPQFIFQYYEEEERQRGNFPDRFSGHQFPNYSSELNVNALLLGDSALYLCASSSYGAYEQYFGPGTRLTVT.

The V and J genes are TRBV25-1 and TRBJ1-1; unclear D gene. The CDR3 is made up of 11 amino acids. The germline CDR1 and CDR2 sequences are MGHDK and SYGVNS. V was shortened by 6 bases and J by 8 bases, with 10 bases between the two germline ends. In DNA, the CDR3 is TGTGCCAGCAGAACGGGGTGGGAAGCTTTCTTT. Its translation is CASRTGWEAFF.

The chain uses TRBV6-5 and TRBJ2-1, with TRBD1 matching over 10 bases. Losses at the gene ends were 0 bases for V and 10 bases for J; bases not matched to a gene: 3. The CDR3 has 14 amino acids. Germline CDR1 and CDR2: MNHEY and SVGAGI. CDR3 sequence: CASSYSDRGREQFF. The DNA of the CDR3 is TGTGCCAGCAGTTACTCCGACAGGGGGCGAGAGCAGTTCTTC.

This chain links TRBV20-1 with TRBJ2-7; 7 bases are a match to TRBD2. V gave up 3 bases and J gave up 3 bases; unmatched junction bases: 5. The length of the CDR3 is 13 residues. Germline CDR1 is DFQATT and CDR2 is SNEGSKA (reference sequence). The DNA of the CDR3 is TGCAGTGCTAGTGGAGCGGGGAGCTACGAGCAGTACTTC. Protein: CSASGAGSYEQYF.

The rearrangement joins TRBV24-1 to TRBJ1-5; D is unclear. The V and J ends lost 6 bases and 4 bases respectively, with 12 bases between them. The CDR3 is 14 amino acids. Germline V lookup: CDR1 KGHDR, CDR2 SFDVKD. CDR3 residues: CATSRSQDNQPQHF. The CDR3 DNA follows: TGTGCCACCAGTCGATCCCAGGATAATCAGCCCCAGCATTTT.

The V gene is TRBV2, the J gene TRBJ1-4; D may be TRBD1 (5 bases). There are 15 residues in the CDR3. Germline V gene sequence: CDR1 SNHLY, CDR2 FYNNEI. V dropped 8 bases and J dropped 5 bases, with 18 bases sitting between them. The CDR3 loop reads CASAGAARANEKLFF. The DNA for the CDR3 is TGTGCCAGCGCTGGGGCGGCTCGGGCGAATGAAAAACTGTTTTTT.

The CDR3 DNA reads as TGTGCCAGCACCCTTACCGGGACCTACGAGCAGTACTTC. Protein product: CASTLTGTYEQYF. The rearrangement links TRBV12-3 or TRBV12-4 to TRBJ2-7, with D perhaps matching TRBD2 (5 bases). This CDR3 comprises 13 residues. V was trimmed by 7 bases and J by 2 bases, leaving 12 bases between them.

The CDR3 here is CASSVGTGETQYF. Written as DNA, the CDR3 is TGTGCCAGCAGCGTGGGGACAGGAGAGACCCAGTACTTC. The chain recombines TRBV9 with TRBJ2-5; the match to TRBD1 covers 8 bases. Germline CDR1 SGDLS, CDR2 YYNGEE. The trim removed 2 bases at V and 4 bases at J, leaving 1 base unmatched. The CDR3 consists of 13 residues.

Here the CDR3 reads CATSDSGETDFVDTQYF. DNA of the CDR3: TGTGCCACCAGTGACTCAGGGGAAACGGACTTTGTAGATACGCAGTATTTT. V and J are TRBV24-1 and TRBJ2-3; D perhaps matches TRBD1 (6 bases). Trimming took off 4 bases at V and 5 bases at J, with 21 bases between the two ends. The germline V gene has CDR1 KGHDR and CDR2 SFDVKD. The CDR3 is 17 residues long.